This T cell receptor (beta chain) was recorded in a study of regulatory T cells in long-lasting Graves disease (dated by TCRdb to the early 2020s). The study in broad terms: In the newly diagnosed Graves' disease group, patients had been taking antithyroid drugs for less than 3 months. Peripheral blood TCR sequencing and RNA sequencing compared persistent Graves' disease patients with newly diagnosed Graves' disease patients. The study was registered as a clinical trial and conducted in China. A total of roughly 35 samples were covered by TCR sequencing, comprising some 13 persistent and around 20 newly diagnosed Graves' disease patients.

This clonotype was seen many times. What this receptor recognizes is not known. Base qualities are not provided; no much larger clone lies one nucleotide away. V is cut by 5 bases and J by 2 bases, and the space between the germline ends is 12 bases. The germline V gene supplies CDR1 SGHTA and CDR2 FQGNSA. Inclusive of the bounding cysteine and phenylalanine, the CDR3 is 15 residues long. The retained sequence is limited to the CDR3, 45 bases, with the frame set at the first base. The library was built by means of multiplex PCR. TCRdb names Illumina HiSeq 4000 as the instrument used. iRepertoire HTBI primers and Arm-PCR amplification of CDR3 regions were used to construct TCR beta libraries. Before sequencing, the PCR products underwent gel purification. Under the source paper's analysis protocol: Gene usage analysis of CDR3 amino acid clonotypes relied on the approximately 60 TRBV and 13 to 15 TRBJ segments identified across samples. Filtered high-quality paired reads were merged into contigs using COPE and FqMerger. Contigs were aligned with BLAST to IMGT TRBV, TRBD and TRBJ reference genes, and CDR3 was defined per IMGT. Any clonotype with a frequency above 0.1% was classified as a highly expanded clone. Repertoire diversity was measured by Shannon entropy, and V-J evenness by the Gini coefficient. A clonotype was considered public if more than one individual shared it. TCRdb ran its own pipeline on the public reads, namely fastp trimming at Q25 and MiXCR clone calling, and kept in-frame beta chains. Here each entry gathers all rows of one CDR3 protein and keeps the most common genes and DNA. The V and J calls were not made by the authors but by TCRdb's processing. Counted in this sample were about 610,000 distinct CDR3 sequences; about 15% of them appeared once. Approximately 12% of the sample rests with the top ten.

Study-wide conclusions, independent of this receptor: Compared with newly diagnosed patients, patients with persistent Graves' disease had lower TCR Shannon entropy and fewer highly expanded clones, which suggests clonal expansion. Sequencing and analysis were limited to the TCR beta chain. Preferential use of TRBV28, TRBJ1-2 and TRBJ2-5 was observed in persistent disease, whereas TRBV20-1 and TRBJ2-1 were favored in newly diagnosed disease. The small sample size was acknowledged by the authors as a limitation that may reduce accuracy. Because the primary lesion, thyroid tissue, could not be accessed, the study looked at peripheral blood alone. Patients with persistent disease shared more public clonotypes (around 2,700) than newly diagnosed patients did (roughly 970).

The time point label corresponds to: newly diagnosed GD, antithyroid drugs for less than 3 months. RNA was extracted from PBMCs in TRIzol for both TCR sequencing and RNA sequencing. Graves' disease was diagnosed according to American Thyroid Association guidelines. Patients were recruited from an endocrinology department in Xi'an, China. Each patient gave approximately 8.8 milliliters of peripheral blood, collected in an EDTA anticoagulant tube. Ficoll Paque Plus density gradient separation was used to isolate PBMCs, and no additional T cell sorting was done. An Agilent 2100 Bioanalyzer and agarose gel were used to check RNA quality, while a NanoDrop 2000 measured RNA concentration. Separately, the same data were catalogued under a study of T cells in Graves' hyperthyroidism and ophthalmopathy. The second investigation adds: Stable Graves' hyperthyroidism was defined as the absence of progression to ophthalmopathy over 18 months of follow-up. Hyperthyroidism patients were aged 18 to 65 years and newly diagnosed, with disease duration of less than 2 months. Any patient with an uncontrolled infection, another autoimmune disease, pregnancy or lactation was excluded. Diagnoses were established on the basis of clinical symptoms, serum thyroxine and TRAb, thyroid ultrasound, and orbital computed tomography. For the first round of RT-PCR on the TCR CDR3, the HTBI primer set was used together with the Qiagen OneStep RT-PCR kit. Most expanded thyroid clonotypes (frequency above 0.001) were also detected in blood, a finding suggesting that blood repertoires may reflect thyroid immune responses. Ophthalmopathy was separated from stable hyperthyroidism by a 13 V-J signature model, with around 90% sensitivity and about 81% specificity obtained in cross-validation and 80%/75% obtained in testing. In validation, progression to ophthalmopathy was predicted by the model with nearly 71% sensitivity and roughly 76% specificity, a median of approximately 6.5 months before onset. To identify distinguishing TCR V-J signatures, a discovery cohort of 100 patients was used, comprising 40 to 45 with Graves' ophthalmopathy and some 60 with stable Graves' hyperthyroidism. Whether ophthalmopathy could be predicted prospectively was tested in an independent validation cohort made up of about 20 hyperthyroidism patients plus 17 patients who later progressed to ophthalmopathy. The 90 to 100 discovery patients were randomly split 7:3 into training and test sets. The study also compared thyroid tissue and blood T-cell repertoires from 6 or 7 Graves' hyperthyroidism patients. Once sampling was done, hyperthyroidism patients were given methimazole at a starting dose of 30 mg daily, whereas ophthalmopathy patients were given high-dose intravenous methylprednisolone. A second multiplex PCR round built the libraries, followed by size selection and purification. Sequencing of the libraries was done on an Illumina HiSeq2000 using paired-end 100 bp reads. Raw data were processed with SOAPnuke, discarding reads with adapters, uncalled bases, mean Phred below 15, or no exact constant-primer or identifier match. COPE v1.2.5 was used to merge the high-quality paired reads, and each unique nucleotide sequence was defined as a clonotype. MiTCR v1.1 was used to align the clonotypes against IMGT TRBV, TRBD and TRBJ reference segments. The analysis included only V-J combinations with a frequency above 0.0001, which together covered approximately 99% of the repertoires. The TCS score was defined as the ratio of F50 (clonal expansion) to E x V (chaos), calculated using BLOSUM62-based TCRdist between CDR3 peptides within each V-J. Welch's t-statistics and random forest reduced around 520 V-J features to 10 to 15, which were used in a naive Bayes classifier (R e1071). Sample size was not statistically predetermined, and investigators were not blinded to group allocation. According to the paper, TCR Vbeta CDR3 sequencing was carried out on 135 peripheral blood samples, which came from under 50 ophthalmopathy, roughly 75 hyperthyroidism and approximately 17 progressor patients.

The receptor comes from a man between 18 and 29 years old with Graves disease. Donor details come from another sample of the same person, matched by shared clones. The sequence links TRBV7-2 to TRBJ2-2, with the D segment identity uncertain. Sequencing was performed on peripheral blood mononuclear cells (PBMCs), taken at new diagnosis, from a patient treated with antithyroid drugs. Here the CDR3 is given as CASSPVPYNTGELFF. The nucleotides are TGTGCCAGCAGCCCCGTACCCTACAACACCGGGGAGCTGTTTTTT.